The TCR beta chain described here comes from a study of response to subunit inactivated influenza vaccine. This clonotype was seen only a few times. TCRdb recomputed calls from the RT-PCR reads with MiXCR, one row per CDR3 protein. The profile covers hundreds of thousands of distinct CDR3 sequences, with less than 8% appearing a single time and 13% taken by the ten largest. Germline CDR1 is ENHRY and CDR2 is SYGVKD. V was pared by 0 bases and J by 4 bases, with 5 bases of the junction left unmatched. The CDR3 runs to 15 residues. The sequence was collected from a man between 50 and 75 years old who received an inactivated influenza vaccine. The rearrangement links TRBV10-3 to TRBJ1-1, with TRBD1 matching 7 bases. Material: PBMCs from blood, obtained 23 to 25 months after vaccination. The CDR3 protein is CAISESTGEGTEAFF. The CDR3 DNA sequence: TGTGCCATCAGTGAGTCAACAGGGGAGGGCACTGAAGCTTTCTTT.